Below are 16 T cell receptor beta chains sequenced from a single sample in a study of OX40 agonist ivuxolimab in advanced cancers. Sequencing used immunoSEQ multiplex PCR; TCRdb keeps in-frame clones, though not all of them. The sample yields more than 45,000 clones, about 82% seen once. Here the sequenced sample was CD4+ or CD8+ T cells sorted from blood, taken in a trial of the OX40 agonist ivuxolimab. These receptors came from an adult with an advanced solid tumor such as melanoma, head and neck, liver or kidney cancer.

This chain uses TRBV6-1 with TRBJ2-7, with no clear D. With 4 bases removed from V and 6 bases from J, the gap between germline ends came to 13 bases. Germline V CDR1 and CDR2: MNHNS, SASEGT. The CDR3 sequence is 13 residues long. CDR3 coding DNA: TGTGCCAGCAGTGGTAGCACCTGGGGCGAGCAGTACTTC. Translation gives CASSGSTWGEQYF.

This chain connects TRBV30 to TRBJ2-3; D is possibly TRBD2 (6 bases). CDR1 is GTSNPN and CDR2 is SVGIG in the germline V gene (reference sequence). The CDR3 totals 15 residues. Trimming pared 3 bases from V and 2 bases from J, leaving 15 bases between. For the CDR3, the DNA is TGTGCCTGGAGGGCCTTGGGACTTTACACAGATACGCAGTATTTT. It translates to CAWRALGLYTDTQYF.

The rearrangement uses TRBV19 and TRBJ1-2; D perhaps matches TRBD1 (5 bases). V was clipped by 2 bases and J by 2 bases, with 9 bases between them. CDR3 length equals 14 residues. Germline loops: CDR1 LNHDA, CDR2 SQIVND (reference sequence). CDR3: CASSIFDRNYGYTF. The CDR3, as DNA: TGTGCCAGTAGTATATTTGACAGAAACTATGGCTACACCTTC.

The V call is TRBV13, the J call TRBJ1-3; D is possibly TRBD1 (5 bases). CDR3 length: 14 residues. The germline V gene has CDR1 PRHDT and CDR2 FYEKMQ (reference sequence). Trimming stripped 6 bases from V and 0 bases from J, with 9 bases between. CDR3 nucleotide sequence: TGTGCCAGCAGAAGGGACGGCTCTGGAAACACCATATATTTT. This encodes CASRRDGSGNTIYF.

The chain links TRBV11-2 to TRBJ1-2; D perhaps matches TRBD1 (5 bases). The V and J ends lost 5 bases and 0 bases respectively, with 13 bases between them. CDR3 length: 15 residues. The germline gives CDR1 SGHAT, CDR2 FQNNGV. CDR3 residues: CASSAQALANYGYTF. CDR3 nucleotides: TGTGCCAGCAGCGCACAGGCGTTAGCTAACTATGGCTACACCTTC.

J is TRBJ2-1 and V is TRBV28; D may be TRBD1 (5 bases). The germline V gene has CDR1 MDHEN and CDR2 SYDVKM. The CDR3 runs to 13 residues. With 7 bases removed from V and 5 bases from J, the gap between germline ends came to 12 bases. CDR3 bases: TGTGCCAGCACTCTTACCAGGGACAATGAGCAGTTCTTC. It is translated as CASTLTRDNEQFF.

This clone was seen once. The gene calls are TRBV6-4 and TRBJ2-6, with TRBD2 as a possible D gene (5 bases). V was pared by 6 bases and J by 0 bases, with 12 bases between. Germline V lookup: CDR1 MRHNA, CDR2 SNTAGT. The CDR3 is 16 amino acids. The CDR3 DNA reads as TGTGCCAGCAGCCTAACAGCGGTCTCTGGGGCCAACGTCCTGACTTTC. Translating gives CASSLTAVSGANVLTF.

This clone appeared once. The V gene is TRBV4-3, the J gene TRBJ1-5; D is unresolved. The germline gives CDR1 LGHNA, CDR2 YSLEER. The V and J ends lost 1 base and 2 bases respectively, with 9 bases between them. The CDR3 length is 15 residues. As DNA, the CDR3 is TGCGCCAGCAGCCAAGGGGAGGGAGGCAATCAGCCCCAGCATTTT. Its protein product is CASSQGEGGNQPQHF.

The gene calls are TRBV5-1 and TRBJ2-3, with D possibly matching TRBD1 (6 bases). Trimming shortened V by 2 bases and J by 4 bases, and 11 bases separated the two germline ends. CDR1 is SGHRS and CDR2 is YFSETQ in the germline V gene. This CDR3 has 14 residues. The CDR3, as DNA: TGCGCCAGCAGCTTCGGACAGCGCGCAGATACGCAGTATTTT. This codes for CASSFGQRADTQYF.

V is TRBV5-6 and J is TRBJ1-2; D is perhaps TRBD1 (6 bases). V lost 7 bases to trimming and J lost 4 bases, with 17 bases between them. The CDR3 loop spans 14 amino acids. Germline V lookup: CDR1 SGHDT, CDR2 YYEEEE. CDR3 sequence (DNA): TGTGCCAGCCGTCGGGACACAGAGCCCTATGGCTACACCTTC. Its protein is CASRRDTEPYGYTF.

The gene calls are TRBV7-9 and TRBJ2-2; 12 positions match TRBD2. This CDR3 comprises 16 residues. The V and J ends lost 7 bases and 0 bases, in that order; junction bases with no gene match: 3. Germline assignment: CDR1 SEHNR and CDR2 FQNEAQ (reference sequence). In DNA, the CDR3 is TGTGCCAGCATCGCTAGCGGGGGGGCGAACACCGGGGAGCTGTTTTTT. It yields the protein CASIASGGANTGELFF.

This clone was counted a single time. This rearrangement joins TRBV30 to TRBJ1-3; D gene ambiguous. Per germline, CDR1 GTSNPN and CDR2 SVGIG (reference sequence). Trimming removed 4 bases from V and 1 base from J, with 11 bases in between. This CDR3 region has 14 residues. The CDR3 DNA follows: TGTGCCTGGAAAAATACGGGATCTGGAAACACCATATATTTT. Residues: CAWKNTGSGNTIYF.

The rearrangement joins TRBV9 to TRBJ2-3; 8 bases line up with TRBD2. In germline, CDR1 is SGDLS, CDR2 YYNGEE. V lost 6 bases to trimming and J lost 1 base; unmatched junction nucleotides: 7. This CDR3 contains 15 residues. In DNA form, the CDR3 reads TGTGCCAGCACCGGGGGGGGACCGGGCACAGATACGCAGTATTTT. Translating gives CASTGGGPGTDTQYF. Complete variable domain (other parts from reference TRBV9 and TRBJ2-3): DSGVTQTPKHLITATGQRVTLRCSPRSGDLSVYWYQQSLDQGLQFLIQYYNGEERAKGNILERFSAQQFPDLHSELNLSSLELGDSALYFCASTGGGPGTDTQYFGPGTRLTVL.

The chain links TRBV7-9 to TRBJ2-2; D remains unclear. The CDR3 loop spans 14 amino acids. The ends were cut back, 1 base at V and 2 bases at J, with 5 bases in the middle. The V gene's germline CDR1 is SEHNR and CDR2 FQNEAQ (reference sequence). CDR3 amino acids: CASSLVINTGELFF. The DNA of the CDR3 is TGTGCCAGCAGCTTAGTGATAAACACCGGGGAGCTGTTTTTT.

This clone was observed a few times. The chain recombines TRBV5-1 with TRBJ2-6, with D unclear. Germline values: CDR1 SGHRS, CDR2 YFSETQ. The germline V and J ends were trimmed by 0 bases and 0 bases, with 7 bases remaining between them. This CDR3 has 16 residues. The CDR3 coding sequence is TGCGCCAGCAGCTTGGGACTGAGCTCTGGGGCCAACGTCCTGACTTTC. Residues: CASSLGLSSGANVLTF. The full variable domain, rest sourced from reference TRBV5-1 and TRBJ2-6, is KAGVTQTPRYLIKTRGQQVTLSCSPISGHRSVSWYQQTPGQGLQFLFEYFSETQRNKGNFPGRFSGRQFSNSRSEMNVSTLELGDSALYLCASSLGLSSGANVLTFGAGSRLTVL.

The chain links TRBV11-3 to TRBJ2-1, with D perhaps TRBD2 (6 bases). V was pared by 5 bases and J by 0 bases, with 11 bases between. This CDR3 has 15 amino acids. Germline assignment: CDR1 SGHNT and CDR2 YENEEA. The chain's CDR3 is CASSADYNSYNEQFF. Here the CDR3 DNA reads TGTGCCAGCAGCGCGGACTATAACTCCTACAATGAGCAGTTCTTC.